These T cell receptor beta chains were read from a single sample in a study of T cells expressing NK-cell markers. Reanalyzing the 5' RACE reads, TCRdb keeps one entry per CDR3 protein, without DNA. With around 3,000 distinct CDR3 sequences in the sample, the ten largest clones hold more than 25%. Source material: blood T cells: a sorted CD56 or NKG2C T cell subset, CD4+ or CD8+ T cells, or bulk PBMC T cells (not recorded which). The receptors originated from a woman younger than 35 in good health. The CDR3 runs from the conserved cysteine through the conserved F or W. Each record gives: J gene, V gene, clone size, CDR3 protein. The size entry is marked missing in some rows and otherwise reads once, few, many or a size class.

J gene: TRBJ2-1
V gene: TRBV6-2/TRBV6-3
clone size: medium-sized
CDR3 protein: CASSWTSGSYNEQFF

J gene: TRBJ2-7
V gene: TRBV6-2/TRBV6-3
clone size: NA
CDR3 protein: CASSYRTDSSYEQYF

J gene: TRBJ2-1
V gene: TRBV6-4
clone size: medium-sized
CDR3 protein: CASSAQTSGGSNEQFF

J gene: TRBJ1-2
V gene: TRBV6-1
clone size: medium-sized
CDR3 protein: CASSEAEIYGYTF

J gene: TRBJ2-1
V gene: TRBV6-2/TRBV6-3
clone size: medium-sized
CDR3 protein: CASGRTSENNEQFF

J gene: TRBJ1-1
V gene: TRBV6-5
clone size: NA
CDR3 protein: CASSASTENTEAFF

J gene: TRBJ2-3
V gene: TRBV3-1
clone size: NA
CDR3 protein: CASSVATDKRTDTQYF

J gene: TRBJ2-1
V gene: TRBV4-2
clone size: large
CDR3 protein: CASSQQKEGDSYNEQFF

J gene: TRBJ2-5
V gene: TRBV25-1
clone size: NA
CDR3 protein: CASSEVGTGGETQYF

J gene: TRBJ2-3
V gene: TRBV6-4
clone size: NA
CDR3 protein: CASKEEEGADTQYF

J gene: TRBJ1-2
V gene: TRBV5-8
clone size: NA
CDR3 protein: CASSLPGTGDGYTF

J gene: TRBJ2-1
V gene: TRBV6-4
clone size: medium-sized
CDR3 protein: CASSLTGGASEQFF

J gene: TRBJ2-3
V gene: TRBV6-2/TRBV6-3
clone size: NA
CDR3 protein: CASSPGTGHTDTQYF

J gene: TRBJ2-3
V gene: TRBV20-1
clone size: NA
CDR3 protein: CSAGTSGSRGTDTQYF

J gene: TRBJ1-2
V gene: TRBV24-1
clone size: NA
CDR3 protein: CATSDVCGQGNYGYTF

J gene: TRBJ2-3
V gene: TRBV6-2/TRBV6-3
clone size: medium-sized
CDR3 protein: CASSYPPGTGKDTQYF

J gene: TRBJ2-5
V gene: TRBV20-1
clone size: NA
CDR3 protein: CSAREGGGVETQYF

J gene: TRBJ2-4
V gene: TRBV27
clone size: NA
CDR3 protein: CASSPGQGAWIQYF

J gene: TRBJ2-1
V gene: TRBV20-1
clone size: NA
CDR3 protein: CSARDREAGEQFF

J gene: TRBJ2-2
V gene: TRBV20-1
clone size: NA
CDR3 protein: CSARVGLAGPGELFF

J gene: TRBJ2-6
V gene: TRBV6-1
clone size: NA
CDR3 protein: CASRDRDDGANVLTF

J gene: TRBJ1-1
V gene: TRBV15
clone size: NA
CDR3 protein: CATSRDRVWTEAFF

J gene: TRBJ2-7
V gene: TRBV20-1
clone size: NA
CDR3 protein: CSASQREPYEQYF

J gene: TRBJ2-1
V gene: TRBV6-4
clone size: medium-sized
CDR3 protein: CASSDGTYNEQFF

J gene: TRBJ2-3
V gene: TRBV6-4
clone size: NA
CDR3 protein: CASSDSGGSSADTQYF

J gene: TRBJ1-1
V gene: TRBV6-2/TRBV6-3
clone size: NA
CDR3 protein: CASSYSEENTEAFF

J gene: TRBJ2-7
V gene: TRBV6-4
clone size: medium-sized
CDR3 protein: CASSPGTGVEEQYF

J gene: TRBJ2-7
V gene: TRBV18
clone size: medium-sized
CDR3 protein: CASSPGAGVYEQYF

J gene: TRBJ2-7
V gene: TRBV20-1
clone size: NA
CDR3 protein: CSARGISGSDSYEQYF

J gene: TRBJ2-3
V gene: TRBV6-4
clone size: NA
CDR3 protein: CASSIGTSATDTQYF

J gene: TRBJ1-6
V gene: TRBV20-1
clone size: NA
CDR3 protein: CSARAGREGSPLHF

J gene: TRBJ2-7
V gene: TRBV7-9
clone size: NA
CDR3 protein: CASSLPQDYEQYF

J gene: TRBJ2-5
V gene: TRBV7-2
clone size: medium-sized
CDR3 protein: CASSLEGREVETQYF

J gene: TRBJ2-2
V gene: TRBV25-1
clone size: medium-sized
CDR3 protein: CASERPSRTGELFF

J gene: TRBJ1-1
V gene: TRBV20-1
clone size: large
CDR3 protein: CSARQGATEAFF

J gene: TRBJ2-7
V gene: TRBV20-1
clone size: NA
CDR3 protein: CSARVLAGGLYEQYF

J gene: TRBJ2-2
V gene: TRBV6-4
clone size: NA
CDR3 protein: CASSGGLGTGELFF

J gene: TRBJ2-5
V gene: TRBV15
clone size: NA
CDR3 protein: CATSSLAGTQETQYF

J gene: TRBJ1-2
V gene: TRBV27
clone size: NA
CDR3 protein: CASRPRSGWLEGYTF

J gene: TRBJ2-2
V gene: TRBV10-3
clone size: medium-sized
CDR3 protein: CAISDSGRTGELFF

J gene: TRBJ2-7
V gene: TRBV20-1
clone size: NA
CDR3 protein: CSVREDHEQYF

J gene: TRBJ2-2
V gene: TRBV6-4
clone size: NA
CDR3 protein: CASSDLAPGGELFF

J gene: TRBJ1-1
V gene: TRBV29-1
clone size: medium-sized
CDR3 protein: CSATHLGGANTEAFF

J gene: TRBJ2-3
V gene: TRBV11-3
clone size: NA
CDR3 protein: CASSLVRGAVADPSTDTQYF

J gene: TRBJ2-1
V gene: TRBV6-2/TRBV6-3
clone size: NA
CDR3 protein: CASSYVTSGAPHTSEQFF

J gene: TRBJ1-1
V gene: TRBV5-1
clone size: NA
CDR3 protein: CASSSLTALNTEAFF

J gene: TRBJ1-3
V gene: TRBV2
clone size: NA
CDR3 protein: CASSLGGSGNTIYF

J gene: TRBJ2-2
V gene: TRBV3-1
clone size: medium-sized
CDR3 protein: CASSQEGRDTGELFF

J gene: TRBJ2-7
V gene: TRBV6-1
clone size: NA
CDR3 protein: CASNTGTGGMYEQYF

J gene: TRBJ2-1
V gene: TRBV15
clone size: NA
CDR3 protein: CATSSKPSGSDEQFF

J gene: TRBJ2-6
V gene: TRBV6-1
clone size: NA
CDR3 protein: CASRRDGGHTGANVLTF

J gene: TRBJ2-1
V gene: TRBV20-1
clone size: NA
CDR3 protein: CSALPGTSDYNEQFF

J gene: TRBJ2-7
V gene: TRBV10-1
clone size: NA
CDR3 protein: CASSEGREPYEQYF